One sample yielded the 18 T cell receptor beta chains listed below, sequenced in a study of graft-versus-host responses after intestinal transplantation. TCRdb keeps only in-frame clones here, not all; method: immunoSEQ multiplex PCR. The sample gives tens of thousands of clones, approximately 83% of which show up once; 15% to 20% is in the top ten. These TCRs are of unknown antigen specificity. This specimen consisted of unstimulated CD8+ T cells sorted from spleen or lymph node cells, obtained before intestinal transplant. Every receptor here comes from a human donor who received an intestinal transplant.

The chain employs TRBV28 and TRBJ1-4; D possibly corresponds to TRBD1 (6 bases). Germline CDR1 and CDR2: MDHEN and SYDVKM. The CDR3 consists of 15 residues. The V gene lost 6 bases and the J gene lost 0 bases, with 11 bases spanning the gap. CDR3 sequence reads: CASSGGQSTNEKLFF. CDR3 bases: TGTGCCAGCAGCGGGGGGCAGTCAACTAATGAAAAACTGTTTTTT. The full variable domain, with the rest looked up from reference TRBV28 and TRBJ1-4, is DVKVTQSSRYLVKRTGEKVFLECVQDMDHENMFWYRQDPGLGLRLIYFSYDVKMKEKGDIPEGYSVSREKKERFSLILESASTNQTSMYLCASSGGQSTNEKLFFGSGTQLSVL.

The CDR3 reads CASSLDRTSGLYEQYF. As DNA, the CDR3 is TGTGCCAGCTCCCTGGACCGGACTAGCGGACTCTACGAGCAGTACTTC. The chain has TRBV18 and TRBJ2-7; 10 nucleotides line up with TRBD2. The CDR3 has 16 amino acids. V lost 6 bases and J lost 3; bases outside the gene matches: 11. Germline V gives CDR1 KGHSH, CDR2 LQKENI. The variable domain in full, completed from reference TRBV18 and TRBJ2-7, reads NAGVMQNPRHLVRRRGQEARLRCSPMKGHSHVYWYRQLPEEGLKFMVYLQKENIIDESGMPKERFSAEFPKEGPSILRIQQVVRGDSAAYFCASSLDRTSGLYEQYFGPGTRLTVT.

The chain couples TRBV9 to TRBJ2-3, with TRBD2 identical over 15 bases. Trimming at V came to 0 bases and at J to 6 bases, leaving 5 bases not matched to a gene. Germline CDR1 SGDLS, CDR2 YYNGEE. The CDR3 totals 17 residues. CDR3 loop: CASSVVGLAGGRDTQYF. The CDR3 coding sequence is TGTGCCAGCAGCGTAGTGGGACTAGCGGGAGGAAGGGATACGCAGTATTTT.

The genes are TRBV19 and TRBJ1-2, with D perhaps TRBD1 (6 bases). Germline V gene data show CDR1 as LNHDA and CDR2 as SQIVND (reference sequence). The CDR3 sequence is 15 residues long. Trimming took off 5 bases at V and 5 bases at J, with 18 bases between the two ends. Here the CDR3 reads CASSRRDTLGYGYTF. The CDR3 coding sequence is TGTGCCAGTAGTCGCCGGGACACCCTAGGATATGGCTACACCTTC.

The V and J genes are TRBV9 and TRBJ2-7; a weak D match, TRBD1 (5 bases). The CDR3 consists of 14 residues. The V gene lost 0 bases and the J gene lost 0 bases, with 7 bases spanning the gap. Germline CDR1 and CDR2: SGDLS and YYNGEE. The CDR3 DNA reads as TGTGCCAGCAGCGTAGCAGACAGCTCCTACGAGCAGTACTTC. This translates into CASSVADSSYEQYF. Full variable domain (missing parts from reference TRBV9 and TRBJ2-7): DSGVTQTPKHLITATGQRVTLRCSPRSGDLSVYWYQQSLDQGLQFLIQYYNGEERAKGNILERFSAQQFPDLHSELNLSSLELGDSALYFCASSVADSSYEQYFGPGTRLTVT.

V and J are TRBV7-6 and TRBJ2-2; 8 bases agree with TRBD1. Per the germline V gene, CDR1 is SGHVS and CDR2 is FNYEAQ. V shed 6 bases, J shed 1 base, and the junction held 7 bases outside the gene matches. This CDR3 has 16 amino acids. CDR3 nucleotide sequence: TGTGCCAGCAGTTACTTGACAGGGGAGAACACCGGGGAGCTGTTTTTT. It translates to CASSYLTGENTGELFF.

The rearrangement uses TRBV27 and TRBJ2-5, with 7 bases matching TRBD1. The assigned J gene may be wrong: the sequence end matches TRBJ2-7 better. CDR1 and CDR2 (germline): MNHEY, SMNVEV (reference sequence). This CDR3 is 17 amino acids long. The CDR3 nucleotides read TGTGCCAGCAGTTTATCATCCATGACAGGGCAACCCTACGAGCAGTACTTC. Translation: CASSLSSMTGQPYEQYF.

V usage is TRBV7-9 and J usage is TRBJ1-1; maybe TRBD1 (6 bases). The CDR3 covers 14 residues. The ends were cut back, 5 bases at V and 0 bases at J, with 10 bases in the middle. The germline gives CDR1 SEHNR, CDR2 FQNEAQ (reference sequence). The DNA for the CDR3 is TGTGCCAGCAGCCGGACAGTGATGAACACTGAAGCTTTCTTT. Amino acids: CASSRTVMNTEAFF.

V usage is TRBV5-4 and J usage is TRBJ2-1; the D gene is possibly TRBD2 (5 bases). V was pared by 3 bases and J by 4 bases, with 14 bases between. This CDR3 spans 15 amino acids. The germline gives CDR1 SGHNT, CDR2 YYREEE (reference sequence). The CDR3 sequence: CASSSLPGEYNEQFF. CDR3 nucleotides: TGTGCCAGCAGCTCGTTGCCCGGGGAGTACAATGAGCAGTTCTTC. The full variable domain, completed using reference TRBV5-4 and TRBJ2-1, is ETGVTQSPTHLIKTRGQQVTLRCSSQSGHNTVSWYQQALGQGPQFIFQYYREEENGRGNFPPRFSGLQFPNYSSELNVNALELDDSALYLCASSSLPGEYNEQFFGPGTRLTVL.

This clone has only a few counts. The genes are TRBV4-1 and TRBJ2-5, with TRBD1 matching 11 bases. Germline V gene lookup returns CDR1 MGHRA and CDR2 YSYEKL. This CDR3 spans 14 amino acids. Trimming took 3 bases from V and 5 from J; bases not matched to a gene: 2. This CDR3 reads CASSQDRGQETQYF. DNA of the CDR3: TGCGCCAGCAGCCAGGACAGGGGGCAGGAGACCCAGTACTTC.

V gene TRBV7-9 combines with J gene TRBJ2-2; the D gene is possibly TRBD2 (5 bases). The CDR3 sequence is 14 residues long. Looked up from germline, CDR1 is SEHNR and CDR2 is FQNEAQ (reference sequence). Deletions cut 11 bases from V and 0 bases from J, with 13 bases between. The CDR3, as DNA: TGTGCCGTAGCGACAACCTCGAACACCGGGGAGCTGTTTTTT. It encodes CAVATTSNTGELFF.

V is TRBV19 and J is TRBJ2-7, with 10 bases identical to TRBD1. Germline V gives CDR1 LNHDA, CDR2 SQIVND (reference sequence). The CDR3 contains 14 residues. Trimming cost V 9 bases and J 2 bases; bases outside gene matches: 7. CDR3 loop: CASSPGTGAYEQYF. The CDR3 coding sequence is TGTGCCAGCTCCCCCGGGACAGGGGCCTACGAGCAGTACTTC.

The chain carries TRBV11-2 and TRBJ2-1; D unresolved. V was pared by 1 base and J by 3 bases, with 13 bases between. CDR1 is SGHAT and CDR2 is FQNNGV in the germline V gene. The CDR3 is made up of 16 amino acids. CDR3 coding DNA: TGTGCCAGCAGCTTAGTCGAGGTTAGCTTCTACAATGAGCAGTTCTTC. Residues: CASSLVEVSFYNEQFF.

This chain connects TRBV23-1 to TRBJ2-2, with 14 bases matching TRBD2. TRBV23-1 is given ORF status, its function remaining uncertain. Losses at the gene ends were 2 bases for V and 7 bases for J; bases not matched to a gene: 9. The CDR3 has 18 amino acids. The CDR3, as DNA: TGCGCCAGCAGTCAAGCGCGGGGACTAGCGGGAGATTTCGGGGAGCTGTTTTTT. Translated: CASSQARGLAGDFGELFF.

The sample holds one count of this clone. This rearrangement joins TRBV11-2 to TRBJ2-2; D not certain. V was trimmed by 4 bases and J by 1 base, leaving 7 bases between them. The CDR3 is 14 amino acids. CDR1 is SGHAT, CDR2 FQNNGV, per germline. CDR3 DNA: TGTGCCAGCAGCTCGAGAAGGAACACCGGGGAGCTGTTTTTT. It codes for CASSSRRNTGELFF.

The rearrangement joins TRBV4-1 to TRBJ2-1; 8 bases agree with TRBD2. CDR1 MGHRA and CDR2 YSYEKL come from the germline V gene. Trimming at V came to 4 bases and at J to 2 bases, leaving 10 bases not matched to a gene. This CDR3 comprises 17 residues. The CDR3 reads CASSPFGGGFTYNEQFF. The CDR3 DNA follows: TGCGCCAGCAGCCCGTTCGGGGGGGGTTTTACCTACAATGAGCAGTTCTTC.

This chain uses TRBV7-6 with TRBJ2-1, with 8 bases lining up with TRBD2. CDR3 length: 16 amino acids. V trimming: 7 bases; J trimming: 8 bases; junction bases outside the gene matches: 16. Germline CDR1 and CDR2: SGHVS and FNYEAQ. Here the CDR3 reads CASTAGGGRPLDEQFF. The CDR3 nucleotides read TGTGCCAGCACCGCGGGGGGCGGGAGGCCCCTCGATGAGCAGTTCTTC.

This chain connects TRBV28 to TRBJ1-4, with 11 bases fitting TRBD1. V lost 6 bases to trimming and J lost 8 bases; unmatched junction nucleotides: 8. CDR1 and CDR2 (germline): MDHEN, SYDVKM. CDR3 length: 15 residues. The chain's CDR3 is CASRSSGTGGEKLFF. The CDR3 nucleotides are TGTGCCAGCAGATCGTCCGGGACAGGGGGAGAAAAACTGTTTTTT.